What follows are 27 T cell receptor beta chains derived from one specimen sequenced in a study of OX40 agonist ivuxolimab in advanced cancers. Here immunoSEQ multiplex PCR was the method, and the copy in TCRdb shows in-frame clones only, minus some. The sample consists of about 75,000 clones, roughly 90% of them appearing once. Sequencing used CD4+ or CD8+ T cells sorted from blood, obtained in a trial of the OX40 agonist ivuxolimab. The receptor source for this set is an adult with an advanced solid tumor such as melanoma, head and neck, liver or kidney cancer.

The chain employs TRBV18 and TRBJ2-3; TRBD2 aligns across 10 bases. J gave up 6 bases and V 5 bases, and 14 bases lay outside the gene matches. Germline V lookup: CDR1 KGHSH, CDR2 LQKENI. The CDR3 spans 17 residues. DNA for the CDR3: TGTGCCAGCTCATCAACCGGGACTAGCGATCGTAAGGATACGCAGTATTTT. Its translation is CASSSTGTSDRKDTQYF.

The V and J genes are TRBV6-6 and TRBJ2-7, with 10 bases matching TRBD1. The length of the CDR3 is 14 residues. CDR1 and CDR2 (germline): MNHNY, SVGAGI (reference sequence). V was clipped by 5 bases and J by 4 bases; unmatched bases: 5. For the CDR3, the DNA is TGTGCCAGCAGTAACGGACAGGGGGTTTACGAGCAGTACTTC. Amino acids: CASSNGQGVYEQYF.

The sample holds one count of this clone. CDR3 sequence reads: CASSWGNTGELFF. For the CDR3, the DNA is TGTGCCAGCAGCTGGGGTAACACCGGGGAGCTGTTTTTT. The gene calls are TRBV6-5 and TRBJ2-2; no clear D. The CDR3 extends over 13 amino acids. Germline values: CDR1 MNHEY, CDR2 SVGAGI. Deletions cut 6 bases from V and 2 bases from J, with 7 bases between.

This chain links TRBV5-4 with TRBJ2-5; 7 bases align to TRBD2. The J segment lost 5 bases and the V segment lost 4 bases, leaving 5 bases of the junction unmatched. The CDR3 consists of 13 residues. Germline CDR1 SGHNT, CDR2 YYREEE (reference sequence). Here the CDR3 DNA reads TGTGCCAGCAGCCCCCGGACTAGTGAGACCCAGTACTTC. Its translation is CASSPRTSETQYF.

The chain employs TRBV18 and TRBJ2-2; D possibly corresponds to TRBD1 (5 bases). V lost 2 bases to trimming and J lost 4 bases, with 14 bases between them. CDR1 and CDR2 (germline): KGHSH, LQKENI. The CDR3 has 16 residues. The CDR3 nucleotides read TGTGCCAGCTCACCAGTGGGATTAGGGGCCACCGGGGAGCTGTTTTTT. As protein: CASSPVGLGATGELFF.

The J gene is TRBJ2-5, the V gene TRBV25-1; D call uncertain. The CDR3 has 11 amino acids. CDR1 and CDR2 from the germline V gene are MGHDK and SYGVNS. Trimming pared 6 bases from V and 4 bases from J, leaving 6 bases between. CDR3 nucleotides: TGTGCCAGCAGCAGTCGAGAGACCCAGTACTTC. As protein: CASSSRETQYF.

The count of this clone is one. The chain combines TRBV6-1 with TRBJ2-7; TRBD1 matches 9 bases. From germline, CDR1 is MNHNS and CDR2 SASEGT. V lost 10 bases, J lost 7 bases, and 8 bases stayed unmatched. This CDR3 is built from 12 residues. The CDR3 loop reads CATRTGEVEQYF. For the CDR3, the DNA is TGTGCCACCCGGACAGGGGAGGTAGAGCAGTACTTC.

This clone was counted a few times. The chain has TRBV19 and TRBJ2-5; tentative D call: TRBD1 (6 bases). The germline CDR1 and CDR2 sequences are LNHDA and SQIVND (reference sequence). V was cut by 5 bases and J by 5 bases, with 12 bases left in between. The CDR3 consists of 13 residues. CDR3 protein: CASSRGGRETQYF. The DNA for the CDR3 is TGTGCCAGTAGTCGAGGGGGTCGCGAGACCCAGTACTTC. The full variable domain, completed using reference TRBV19 and TRBJ2-5, is DGGITQSPKYLFRKEGQNVTLSCEQNLNHDAMYWYRQDPGQGLRLIYYSQIVNDFQKGDIAEGYSVSREKKESFPLTVTSAQKNPTAFYLCASSRGGRETQYFGPGTRLLVL.

This clone was observed a few times. V and J are TRBV28 and TRBJ2-3; TRBD2 matches 9 bases. CDR3 size: 17 residues. Germline V gene data show CDR1 as MDHEN and CDR2 as SYDVKM. V dropped 3 bases and J dropped 6; count of bases not matched to a gene: 13. CDR3 protein: CASSFGVAGVHMDTQYF. CDR3 nucleotide sequence: TGTGCCAGCAGTTTCGGAGTAGCGGGGGTGCACATGGATACGCAGTATTTT.

The J gene is TRBJ2-5, the V gene TRBV11-2; D call uncertain. The V and J ends lost 8 bases and 1 base respectively, with 8 bases between them. The germline V gene has CDR1 SGHAT and CDR2 FQNNGV. The CDR3 extends over 12 amino acids. CDR3 in amino acids: CASARGQETQYF. CDR3 coding DNA: TGTGCCAGCGCCCGCGGCCAAGAGACCCAGTACTTC.

This sequence joins TRBV19 and TRBJ1-1, with D maybe TRBD1 (5 bases). The V gene's germline CDR1 is LNHDA and CDR2 SQIVND (reference sequence). CDR3 length: 16 residues. The germline V and J ends were trimmed by 3 bases and 0 bases, with 14 bases remaining between them. CDR3 in DNA: TGTGCCAGTAGTATTCAAGAGGGGTCGATGAACACTGAAGCTTTCTTT. Protein: CASSIQEGSMNTEAFF.

V gene TRBV30 combines with J gene TRBJ1-5; D may be TRBD1 (6 bases). V lost 2 bases to trimming and J lost 11 bases, with 19 bases between them. Looked up from germline, CDR1 is GTSNPN and CDR2 is SVGIG (reference sequence). This CDR3 is 14 amino acids long. CDR3 DNA sequence: TGTGCCTGGAGTATCGGGGCCAGTAGGGGGTCCCAGCATTTT. It codes for CAWSIGASRGSQHF.

J is TRBJ1-1 and V is TRBV7-3; D remains unclear. Deletions cut 2 bases from V and 8 bases from J, with 6 bases between. The CDR3 extends over 11 amino acids. The V gene's germline CDR1 is SGHTA and CDR2 FQGTGA. This CDR3 is CASSLSLEAFF. In DNA, the CDR3 is TGTGCCAGCAGCTTATCGCTAGAAGCTTTCTTT.

V is TRBV30 and J is TRBJ2-7, with 12 nucleotides matching TRBD2. V gave up 2 bases and J gave up 5 bases; unmatched junction bases: 4. The CDR3 consists of 14 residues. Germline CDR1 and CDR2: GTSNPN and SVGIG (reference sequence). The CDR3 reads CAWSRTSGTDEQYF. The CDR3 DNA reads as TGTGCCTGGAGTCGGACTAGCGGGACGGACGAGCAGTACTTC.

The chain employs TRBV5-6 and TRBJ1-4; no clear D gene. The V gene's germline CDR1 is SGHDT and CDR2 YYEEEE. This CDR3 is 14 amino acids long. V was shortened by 3 bases and J by 8 bases, with 14 bases between the two germline ends. The CDR3 sequence: CASSWGGLGEKLFF. CDR3 nucleotide sequence: TGTGCCAGCAGCTGGGGAGGGCTTGGAGAAAAACTGTTTTTT. The full variable domain, in which reference TRBV5-6 and TRBJ1-4 provide the parts outside the CDR3, is DAGVTQSPTHLIKTRGQQVTLRCSPKSGHDTVSWYQQALGQGPQFIFQYYEEEERQRGNFPDRFSGHQFPNYSSELNVNALLLGDSALYLCASSWGGLGEKLFFGSGTQLSVL.

CDR3 protein: CASSPSSVQETQYF. CDR3 coding DNA: TGTGCCAGCTCACCTTCTAGCGTCCAAGAGACCCAGTACTTC. This chain links TRBV18 with TRBJ2-5, with a weak D call TRBD2 (6 bases). CDR3 length: 14 residues. Looked up from germline, CDR1 is KGHSH and CDR2 is LQKENI. The V and J ends lost 3 bases and 1 base respectively, with 9 bases between them.

J is TRBJ2-1 and V is TRBV9, with TRBD2 identical over 14 bases. There are 15 residues in the CDR3. V lost 7 bases to trimming and J lost 5 bases; unmatched junction nucleotides: 5. Germline V gene lookup returns CDR1 SGDLS and CDR2 YYNGEE. The CDR3 protein is CASGTSGRSNNEQFF. DNA of the CDR3: TGTGCCAGCGGGACTAGCGGGAGAAGTAACAATGAGCAGTTCTTC.

The V and J genes are TRBV5-1 and TRBJ2-2; D remains unclear. The CDR3 is 16 residues long. Trimming removed 0 bases at V and 0 bases at J, with 9 bases between. Germline V gives CDR1 SGHRS, CDR2 YFSETQ. CDR3 sequence: CASSLDGSANTGELFF. DNA of the CDR3: TGCGCCAGCAGCTTGGATGGGTCAGCGAACACCGGGGAGCTGTTTTTT.

V and J are TRBV9 and TRBJ2-1; 9 bases match TRBD1. Germline CDR1 and CDR2: SGDLS and YYNGEE. V lost 3 bases, J lost 3 bases, and 7 bases stayed unmatched. This CDR3 has 16 amino acids. The CDR3 loop is CASSAMDRGNYNEQFF. The CDR3, as DNA: TGTGCCAGCAGCGCAATGGACAGGGGAAACTACAATGAGCAGTTCTTC.

The chain uses TRBV7-2 and TRBJ2-1, with D hard to call. Germline lookup yields CDR1 SGHTA and CDR2 FQGNSA. The CDR3 totals 12 residues. Deletions cut 2 bases from V and 7 bases from J, with 6 bases between. The CDR3 spells CASSLSVNEQFF. Written as DNA, the CDR3 is TGTGCCAGCAGCTTATCAGTGAATGAGCAGTTCTTC.

The V gene is TRBV6-1, the J gene TRBJ2-1; D is possibly TRBD1 (6 bases). This CDR3 is 13 amino acids long. Per germline, CDR1 MNHNS and CDR2 SASEGT. With 6 bases removed from V and 6 bases from J, the gap between germline ends came to 12 bases. The CDR3 here is CASRPTGINEQFF. CDR3 DNA: TGTGCCAGCAGACCTACAGGGATCAATGAGCAGTTCTTC.

The chain has TRBV29-1 and TRBJ1-2; 7 bases match TRBD1. CDR1 is SQVTM and CDR2 is ANQGSEA in the germline V gene. The length of the CDR3 is 11 residues. Trimming took 7 bases from V and 4 from J; bases not matched to a gene: 3. The chain's CDR3 is CSAGTAYGYTF. CDR3 DNA: TGCAGCGCCGGGACAGCCTATGGCTACACCTTC.

The CDR3 region has the DNA TGTGCCAGCAGCTGGGACAGGACCACTGAAGCTTTCTTT. It is translated as CASSWDRTTEAFF. V and J are TRBV7-8 and TRBJ1-1, with 8 bases fitting TRBD1. Unmatched junction bases numbered 2, after V lost 4 bases and J lost 4 bases. The CDR3 contains 13 residues. The germline CDR1 and CDR2 sequences are SGHVS and FQNEAQ.

This chain connects TRBV7-2 to TRBJ1-4, with 7 bases aligning to TRBD1. Per germline, CDR1 SGHTA and CDR2 FQGNSA. This CDR3 comprises 15 residues. V was pared by 5 bases and J by 8 bases, with 11 bases of the junction left unmatched. The CDR3 DNA reads TGTGCCAGCAGCCTGGGCCCTGACAGGGAGGAAAAACTGTTTTTT. This encodes CASSLGPDREEKLFF.

The chain combines TRBV25-1 with TRBJ2-3, with D tentatively TRBD2 (6 bases). The CDR3 runs 14 residues. Germline assignment: CDR1 MGHDK and CDR2 SYGVNS. V lost 4 bases and J lost 2, with 10 bases in between. DNA of the CDR3: TGTGCCAGCAGTGGGGGACTCAACACAGATACGCAGTATTTT. Protein product: CASSGGLNTDTQYF.

To note about this clone: Other DNA sequences from this sample encode an identical CDR3 as well. This chain joins TRBV5-1 and TRBJ1-2, with 10 bases that match TRBD1. V lost 4 bases to trimming and J lost 1 base; unmatched junction nucleotides: 4. Germline CDR1 and CDR2: SGHRS and YFSETQ. The CDR3 spans 15 residues. This CDR3 is CASSPGQGGNYGYTF. The CDR3 region has the DNA TGCGCCAGCAGCCCCGGACAGGGGGGTAACTATGGCTACACCTTC.

The genes are TRBV6-1 and TRBJ2-7; 10 bases line up with TRBD2. The CDR3 spans 14 residues. After removal of 5 bases from V and 6 bases from J, the junction contained 7 bases not matched to a gene. Germline V CDR1 and CDR2: MNHNS, SASEGT. Here the CDR3 reads CASSLSGLAREQYF. CDR3 nucleotide sequence: TGTGCCAGCAGTCTATCGGGACTAGCGCGCGAGCAGTACTTC.